A selection of T cell receptor beta chains follows, all from one sample in a study of blood T cell repertoires in COVID-19. Some clones are missing from TCRdb's copy, which holds only in-frame ones; the method was immunoSEQ multiplex PCR. This table has more than 60,000 clones, about 88% appearing once. Sequenced sample: peripheral blood. The receptors shown here come from a woman of 80 years or more with active or convalescent COVID-19. Both conserved end residues are part of each CDR3. D genes are given only for firm matches. Rows give clone size only sometimes, using once, few, many, or a class for an expanded clone.

j_call: TRBJ1-4; d_call: NA; clone_size: NA; v_call: TRBV28; cdr3_aa: CASSLYTPTNEKLFF; cdr3_nt: TGTGCCAGCAGTTTATACACCCCAACTAATGAAAAACTGTTTTTT
j_call: TRBJ1-1; d_call: TRBD1; clone_size: NA; v_call: TRBV5-1; cdr3_aa: CASSWTPQGEGTEAFF; cdr3_nt: TGCGCCAGCAGCTGGACTCCACAGGGGGAGGGCACTGAAGCTTTCTTT
j_call: TRBJ2-2; d_call: NA; clone_size: NA; v_call: TRBV4-3; cdr3_aa: CASSQEVGLYYANTGELFF; cdr3_nt: TGCGCCAGCAGCCAAGAAGTGGGGCTATATTACGCGAACACCGGGGAGCTGTTTTTT
j_call: TRBJ1-4; d_call: NA; clone_size: NA; v_call: TRBV7-2; cdr3_aa: CASSPSGYNEKLFF; cdr3_nt: TGTGCCAGCAGCCCTTCCGGGTATAATGAAAAACTGTTTTTT
j_call: TRBJ2-3; d_call: NA; clone_size: NA; v_call: TRBV18; cdr3_aa: CASSVTSTDTQYF; cdr3_nt: TGTGCCAGCTCGGTAACATCCACAGATACGCAGTATTTT
j_call: TRBJ2-3; d_call: TRBD1; clone_size: NA; v_call: TRBV7-6; cdr3_aa: CASSPMRQGATDTQYF; cdr3_nt: TGTGCCAGCAGCCCCATGAGACAGGGGGCCACAGATACGCAGTATTTT
j_call: TRBJ1-4; d_call: NA; clone_size: NA; v_call: TRBV2; cdr3_aa: CASSRAEKLFF; cdr3_nt: TGTGCCAGCAGCAGGGCCGAAAAACTGTTTTTT
j_call: TRBJ1-2; d_call: NA; clone_size: NA; v_call: TRBV6-5; cdr3_aa: CASSPGARSYGYTF; cdr3_nt: TGTGCCAGCAGTCCAGGGGCCCGTTCGTATGGCTACACCTTC
j_call: TRBJ2-5; d_call: NA; clone_size: NA; v_call: TRBV28; cdr3_aa: CASSQASNRGETQYF; cdr3_nt: TGTGCCAGCAGTCAGGCCTCCAACCGGGGGGAGACCCAGTACTTC
j_call: TRBJ1-6; d_call: NA; clone_size: NA; v_call: TRBV2; cdr3_aa: CASSERGKDSPLHF; cdr3_nt: TGTGCCAGCAGTGAAAGGGGTAAGGATTCACCCCTCCACTTT
j_call: TRBJ1-1; d_call: NA; clone_size: NA; v_call: TRBV28; cdr3_aa: CAGGLGRGGTEAFF; cdr3_nt: TGTGCCGGGGGCCTCGGACGCGGGGGCACTGAAGCTTTCTTT
j_call: TRBJ2-5; d_call: TRBD2; clone_size: once; v_call: TRBV11-2; cdr3_aa: CASSLGRGIQETQYF; cdr3_nt: TGTGCCAGCAGCTTAGGGCGGGGGATCCAAGAGACCCAGTACTTC
j_call: TRBJ2-7; d_call: TRBD1; clone_size: NA; v_call: TRBV18; cdr3_aa: CASSRGQGSHEQYF; cdr3_nt: TGTGCCAGCTCTAGGGGACAGGGTAGCCACGAGCAGTACTTC
j_call: TRBJ2-3; d_call: NA; clone_size: NA; v_call: TRBV29-1; cdr3_aa: CSVIPISTDTQYF; cdr3_nt: TGCAGCGTTATCCCAATTAGCACAGATACGCAGTATTTT
j_call: TRBJ1-2; d_call: NA; clone_size: NA; v_call: TRBV12-3/TRBV12-4; cdr3_aa: CASSRGYYGYTF; cdr3_nt: TGTGCCAGCAGTCGCGGGTACTATGGCTACACCTTC
j_call: TRBJ1-4; d_call: NA; clone_size: NA; v_call: TRBV5-6; cdr3_aa: CASSLARGEKLFF; cdr3_nt: TGTGCCAGCAGCTTGGCCCGAGGAGAAAAACTGTTTTTT
j_call: TRBJ2-1; d_call: TRBD2; clone_size: NA; v_call: TRBV5-4; cdr3_aa: CASSWHKTSDYNEQFF; cdr3_nt: TGTGCCAGCAGCTGGCATAAGACTAGCGACTACAATGAGCAGTTCTTC
j_call: TRBJ2-3; d_call: TRBD2; clone_size: NA; v_call: TRBV7-2; cdr3_aa: CASSLTLAGGHSTDTQYF; cdr3_nt: TGTGCCAGCAGCTTAACGCTAGCGGGGGGGCATAGCACAGATACGCAGTATTTT